What follows are 12 T cell receptor beta chains derived from one specimen sequenced in a study of monozygotic twins with inflammatory bowel disease. Using the 5' RACE reads, TCRdb records one entry per CDR3 protein without DNA. This sample's clone table lists approximately 200,000 distinct CDR3 sequences. Sequences were obtained from blood. Every receptor here comes from a human donor with ulcerative colitis or Crohn's disease, or a healthy co-twin of an affected twin (not recorded which).

The V gene is TRBV15, the J gene TRBJ1-2. CDR3 length: 13 amino acids. Germline CDR1 reads LNHNV; CDR2 reads YYDKDF (reference sequence). CDR3 loop: CATSSGPAYGYTF.

J is TRBJ1-1 and V is TRBV29-1; absent DNA, TCRdb's TRBD1 call cannot be checked. The CDR3 sequence is 13 residues long. Germline lookup yields CDR1 SQVTM and CDR2 ANQGSEA. The chain's CDR3 is CSVSKTENTEAFF.

The CDR3 sequence: CASSYSRSGGSYEQYF. The chain employs TRBV6-5 and TRBJ2-7; without DNA, the TCRdb call of TRBD2 cannot be checked. The germline V gene encodes CDR1 MNHEY and CDR2 SVGAGI. The CDR3 extends over 16 amino acids.

The CDR3 sequence is CSAIGGQETQYF. The chain combines TRBV20-1 with TRBJ2-5; with no DNA, the TCRdb D assignment of TRBD1 cannot be verified. Germline V lookup: CDR1 DFQATT, CDR2 SNEGSKA (reference sequence). The CDR3 runs to 12 residues.

The CDR3 loop reads CASSSGVNSPLHF. V and J are TRBV11-2 and TRBJ1-6; TCRdb designates TRBD1, a call that cannot be tested without DNA. In germline, CDR1 is SGHAT, CDR2 FQNNGV. This CDR3 comprises 13 residues.

CDR3 region: CASSPGTSIDNEQFF. The rearrangement links TRBV18 to TRBJ2-1; checking the TCRdb D call of TRBD2 is not possible without DNA. Germline assignment: CDR1 KGHSH and CDR2 LQKENI. The CDR3 consists of 15 residues.

This chain joins TRBV28 and TRBJ2-7. Germline V gene lookup returns CDR1 MDHEN and CDR2 SYDVKM. This CDR3 contains 12 residues. The CDR3: CASSLLSYEQYF.

The chain recombines TRBV15 with TRBJ2-1; TCRdb's D call, TRBD1, is unchecked because there is no DNA. Germline V gene sequence: CDR1 LNHNV, CDR2 YYDKDF (reference sequence). This CDR3 region has 19 residues. This chain's CDR3 is CATSTLDAGVGSFDNEQFF.

The chain combines TRBV5-5 with TRBJ1-2; TCRdb's D call, TRBD1, is unchecked because there is no DNA. Germline loops: CDR1 SGHKS, CDR2 YYEKEE (reference sequence). The CDR3 runs to 14 residues. The CDR3 loop is CASSTRGQDYGYTF.

This chain uses TRBV7-9 with TRBJ2-7. Germline V gene lookup returns CDR1 SEHNR and CDR2 FQNEAQ (reference sequence). This CDR3 is 15 amino acids long. The CDR3 sequence is CASSLDRKPWDEQYF.

The rearrangement links TRBV12-3 or TRBV12-4 to TRBJ2-1; there is no DNA to check the TCRdb D call of TRBD1. CDR3 length equals 17 residues. CDR3 protein: CASSRGLPGRDVFEQFF.

The chain employs TRBV21-1 and TRBJ1-2. TRBV21-1 is labeled a pseudogene. There are 15 residues in the CDR3. The CDR3 reads CASSKGPGGHYGYTF.